This TCR beta chain originates from a study of blood T cell repertoires in COVID-19. Study context: Sample material is recorded as cDNA or gDNA derived from T cells, B-cell-depleted T cells, or PBMCs.

As originally analysed: Nucleated cell counts were estimated from reference gene primer amplification. TCRdb's table, derived via immunoSEQ multiplex PCR, lists solely in-frame clones and lacks some. V, J and clone size are those of that table, while D and trimming were read from the DNA. Among about 320,000 clones listed, 85% to 95% were seen once. The J segment lost 3 bases and the V segment lost 8 bases, leaving 13 bases of the junction unmatched. The CDR3 loop spans 16 amino acids. Germline values: CDR1 MDHEN, CDR2 SYDVKM. Participants were aged about 18 to 95 years, lived in roughly 23 US areas, and enrolled virtually.

The sequencing sample was made of PBMCs or T cells enriched from blood (not recorded which). The chain combines TRBV28 with TRBJ1-5; TRBD1 agrees at 7 bases. The sequence was obtained from a woman younger than 45 who had been exposed to COVID-19. The CDR3 region has the DNA TGTGCCAGCCGAGTTATAGCAGGGGGGAACAATCAGCCCCAGCATTTT. It codes for CASRVIAGGNNQPQHF.